Below are 27 T cell receptor beta chains sequenced from a single sample in a study of Ad26.COV2.S vaccination and SARS-CoV-2 variants (dated by TCRdb to the early 2020s). Libraries were constructed by the immunoSEQ multiplex PCR assay. Drawn from immuneACCESS, this table holds only the in-frame rearrangements with V and J called that TCRdb kept. Clones are partly lost; checked studies trace under half to an unresolved V gene and leave the rest unexplained. The sample contains a few hundred thousand clones, 70% to 90% of them found a single time. The ten largest clones represent 1.9% of the sample. This specimen's treatment or condition label, per the study, means: around 19 received Ad26.COV2.S at low or high dose, single or two shots; roughly five received placebo; per-sample allocation not given. For vaccine and placebo recipients, repertoires were sequenced using samples collected on day 63 after the first injection.

The material was peripheral blood, obtained in a trial of Ad26.COV2.S vaccine versus placebo. The receptor source for this set is a person aged 18 to 65 who received the Ad26.COV2.S COVID-19 vaccine or a placebo.

The chain employs TRBV6-2 or TRBV6-3 and TRBJ1-2, with D maybe TRBD1 (6 bases). The CDR3 extends over 16 amino acids. The germline CDR1 and CDR2 sequences are MNHEY and SVGEGT. V lost 0 bases and J 3 bases, leaving 14 bases between the germline ends. The CDR3 nucleotides read TGTGCCAGCAGTTACTCGAGGGCGGGGACATACTATGGCTACACCTTC. Protein sequence: CASSYSRAGTYYGYTF.

This clone was seen a few times. The chain is built from TRBV4-2 and TRBJ1-3; D unclear. The CDR3 has 14 residues. Trimming took 2 bases from V and 2 from J, leaving 7 bases between them. Germline V gene sequence: CDR1 LGHNA, CDR2 YNFKEQ. CDR3 DNA sequence: TGTGCCAGCAGCCAACAGTCCCCTGGAAACACCATATATTTT. Translated: CASSQQSPGNTIYF.

The rearrangement joins TRBV5-1 to TRBJ1-5; D is uncertain. The CDR3 sequence is 15 residues long. From germline, CDR1 is SGHRS and CDR2 YFSETQ. Trimming shortened V by 7 bases and J by 5 bases, and 19 bases separated the two germline ends. The CDR3 DNA reads TGCGCCAGCGCGCCCGGCGTGGGGTGGGATCAGCCCCAGCATTTT. Its translation is CASAPGVGWDQPQHF.

This chain uses TRBV7-3 with TRBJ2-1; 11 nucleotides line up with TRBD2. The CDR3 has 15 amino acids. Looked up from germline, CDR1 is SGHTA and CDR2 is FQGTGA. J lost 6 bases, V lost 5 bases, and 6 bases had no gene match. The CDR3 DNA reads TGTGCCAGCAGCCCCGGGACTAGCGGACCCAATGAGCAGTTCTTC. Protein sequence: CASSPGTSGPNEQFF.

V gene TRBV7-2 combines with J gene TRBJ2-3; 7 bases match TRBD2. Germline values: CDR1 SGHTA, CDR2 FQGNSA. Trimming at V came to 5 bases and at J to 3 bases, leaving 8 bases not matched to a gene. CDR3 length: 15 residues. CDR3 sequence reads: CASSRSSGWTDTQYF. Here the CDR3 DNA reads TGTGCCAGCAGCCGGTCTAGCGGATGGACAGATACGCAGTATTTT. Full variable domain (missing parts from reference TRBV7-2 and TRBJ2-3): GAGVSQSPSNKVTEKGKDVELRCDPISGHTALYWYRQSLGQGLEFLIYFQGNSAPDKSGLPSDRFSAERTGGSVSTLTIQRTQQEDSAVYLCASSRSSGWTDTQYFGPGTRLTVL.

The chain has TRBV7-8 and TRBJ2-3, with D possibly TRBD2 on 5 matching bases. Germline values: CDR1 SGHVS, CDR2 FQNEAQ. The CDR3 totals 14 residues. Trimming removed 3 bases at V and 0 bases at J, with 7 bases between. In DNA form, the CDR3 reads TGTGCCAGCAGCTTGGCGGGTAGCACAGATACGCAGTATTTT. As protein: CASSLAGSTDTQYF.

CDR3 sequence reads: CASSTGAGVPAETQYF. CDR3 DNA: TGTGCCAGTAGTACCGGAGCGGGGGTCCCGGCGGAGACCCAGTACTTC. The gene calls are TRBV19 and TRBJ2-5; TRBD2 aligns across 8 bases. Looked up from germline, CDR1 is LNHDA and CDR2 is SQIVND (reference sequence). V lost 4 bases and J lost 5; bases outside the gene matches: 12. The length of the CDR3 is 16 residues.

Regarding this clone: The junction departs from germline at one end; a sequencing error may be responsible. The CDR3 here is CATSSTHLSPGPF. The CDR3 DNA reads as TGTGCCACCAGCAGCACCCATCTGTCACCGGGCCCCTTT. The rearrangement links TRBV15 to TRBJ2-7, with unresolved D. Germline CDR1 and CDR2: LNHNV and YYDKDF (reference sequence). CDR3 length equals 13 residues.

The chain is built from TRBV5-6 and TRBJ2-7, with TRBD2 matching 10 bases. The CDR3 is made up of 15 amino acids. The V gene end was trimmed by 6 bases and the J gene end by 0 bases; junction bases not matched to a gene: 6. The germline V gene has CDR1 SGHDT and CDR2 YYEEEE. This chain's CDR3 is CASTSGLASSYEQYF. DNA of the CDR3: TGTGCCAGCACATCGGGACTAGCGTCCTCCTACGAGCAGTACTTC.

This sequence joins TRBV15 and TRBJ2-4, with D unclear. The length of the CDR3 is 12 residues. V lost 0 bases to trimming and J lost 8 bases, with 5 bases between them. Per the germline V gene, CDR1 is LNHNV and CDR2 is YYDKDF (reference sequence). CDR3 amino acids: CATSRDWHIQYF. As DNA, the CDR3 is TGTGCCACCAGCAGAGATTGGCACATTCAGTACTTC.

V is TRBV12-3 or TRBV12-4 and J is TRBJ2-2; 10 bases are a match to TRBD2. Trimming took 6 bases from V and 7 from J; bases not matched to a gene: 2. There are 13 residues in the CDR3. The CDR3 is CASRLAGIGELFF. CDR3 coding DNA: TGTGCCAGCAGACTAGCGGGAATCGGGGAGCTGTTTTTT.

V gene TRBV6-5 combines with J gene TRBJ2-1, with TRBD2 matching 8 bases. Per germline, CDR1 MNHEY and CDR2 SVGAGI. This CDR3 contains 15 residues. With V trimmed by 6 bases and J by 9 bases, 13 bases remained unmatched. The CDR3 nucleotides read TGTGCCAGCAGACCCACGGGACTAGTAGCCGGTGAGCAGTTCTTC. This translates into CASRPTGLVAGEQFF.

The gene calls are TRBV28 and TRBJ1-6, with D perhaps matching TRBD1 (5 bases). Germline assignment: CDR1 MDHEN and CDR2 SYDVKM. V lost 5 bases and J 8 bases, leaving 19 bases between the germline ends. CDR3 length equals 16 residues. The CDR3 coding sequence is TGTGCCAGCAGTCCTGGGGGGGAAACGGTCTATTCACCCCTCCACTTT. Its protein is CASSPGGETVYSPLHF.

The V and J genes are TRBV5-1 and TRBJ2-6; no reliable D call. The CDR3 is 16 amino acids. The V gene lost 4 bases and the J gene lost 3 bases, with 14 bases spanning the gap. Germline V lookup: CDR1 SGHRS, CDR2 YFSETQ. The CDR3 reads CASSLNPQVGANVLTF. The DNA of the CDR3 is TGCGCCAGCAGCCTCAACCCGCAGGTTGGGGCCAACGTCCTGACTTTC.

The V call is TRBV6-5, the J call TRBJ2-7; possible D gene TRBD1, 5 bases. V was pared by 3 bases and J by 7 bases, with 22 bases between. In germline, CDR1 is MNHEY, CDR2 SVGAGI. CDR3 length: 16 residues. This CDR3 is CASSYLTKGSVWEQYF. CDR3 DNA sequence: TGTGCCAGCAGTTATTTAACAAAGGGGTCGGTATGGGAGCAGTACTTC.

This clone has just one count. CDR3 region: CAWMDWYSGNTIYF. The CDR3 DNA reads as TGTGCCTGGATGGACTGGTACTCTGGAAACACCATATATTTT. The chain is built from TRBV30 and TRBJ1-3; unclear D gene. The V end was cut by 4 bases, the J end by 0 bases, with 10 bases between. Per germline, CDR1 GTSNPN and CDR2 SVGIG (reference sequence). CDR3 length equals 14 residues.

The chain couples TRBV28 to TRBJ1-2; 7 positions match TRBD1. Germline values: CDR1 MDHEN, CDR2 SYDVKM. The CDR3 spans 13 residues. Trimming took 10 bases from V and 0 from J; bases not matched to a gene: 5. The CDR3 protein is CATWGQTNYGYTF. In DNA form, the CDR3 reads TGTGCCACATGGGGACAGACTAACTATGGCTACACCTTC.

The chain joins TRBV7-2 to TRBJ2-7; 12 bases are a match to TRBD2. The CDR3 consists of 15 residues. Germline loops: CDR1 SGHTA, CDR2 FQGNSA. V lost 5 bases to trimming and J lost 3 bases; unmatched junction nucleotides: 5. CDR3 nucleotide sequence: TGTGCCAGCAGCCCCACGGGACTAGCGGGCTACGAGCAGTACTTC. Amino acids: CASSPTGLAGYEQYF.

This chain uses TRBV6-5 with TRBJ2-2; TRBD1 might be the D (6 bases). Germline CDR1 and CDR2: MNHEY and SVGAGI. The germline V and J ends were trimmed by 5 bases and 4 bases, with 11 bases remaining between them. The CDR3 length is 14 residues. The CDR3 DNA sequence: TGTGCCAGCAGTCTAAGAGGGGGCACCGGGGAGCTGTTTTTT. This encodes CASSLRGGTGELFF.

V usage is TRBV3-1 (or the pseudogene TRBV3-2) and J usage is TRBJ2-1, with 9 bases identical to TRBD2. The CDR3 totals 14 residues. Germline assignment: CDR1 LGHDT and CDR2 YNNKEL (reference sequence). J lost 8 bases, V lost 4 bases, and 6 bases had no gene match. The CDR3 loop reads CASSLVRTSDEQFF. CDR3 nucleotides: TGTGCCAGCAGCCTCGTCCGGACTAGCGATGAGCAGTTCTTC.

The chain combines TRBV19 with TRBJ2-6, with TRBD1 as a possible D gene (5 bases). CDR1 is LNHDA, CDR2 SQIVND, per germline (reference sequence). This CDR3 has 15 amino acids. The ends were cut back, 6 bases at V and 1 base at J, with 10 bases in the middle. CDR3 in amino acids: CASRKGVSGANVLTF. CDR3 DNA sequence: TGTGCCAGTAGGAAAGGGGTTTCTGGGGCCAACGTCCTGACTTTC.

The CDR3 is CASSLGGLASRDSPLHF. DNA for the CDR3: TGTGCCAGCAGTTTAGGGGGTTTGGCCTCCCGGGACTCACCCCTCCACTTT. The chain couples TRBV28 to TRBJ1-6; possibly TRBD1 for D (5 bases). Between the trimmed V and J ends, which lost 2 bases and 10 bases, there was a span of 21 bases. Germline lookup yields CDR1 MDHEN and CDR2 SYDVKM. The CDR3 loop spans 17 amino acids.

V and J are TRBV5-1 and TRBJ2-5, with TRBD1 as a possible D gene (6 bases). The CDR3 runs 17 residues. Germline CDR1 SGHRS, CDR2 YFSETQ. Trimming stripped 2 bases from V and 4 bases from J, with 21 bases between. CDR3 nucleotides: TGCGCCAGCAGCTTAGGCCATTCAGCAGGGGCAGGAGAGACCCAGTACTTC. Translated: CASSLGHSAGAGETQYF.

V gene TRBV19 combines with J gene TRBJ2-1; no firm D call. Trimming pared 5 bases from V and 7 bases from J, leaving 12 bases between. Germline CDR1 is LNHDA and CDR2 is SQIVND (reference sequence). The CDR3 covers 13 residues. CDR3 bases: TGTGCCAGTAGTCCTGCGAGGCGGAATGAGCAGTTCTTC. Protein sequence: CASSPARRNEQFF.

This clone was seen only once. The gene calls are TRBV7-3 and TRBJ2-1; 9 nucleotides agree with TRBD2. CDR3 length: 15 residues. The V gene's germline CDR1 is SGHTA and CDR2 FQGTGA. The V segment lost 2 bases and the J segment 6 bases; nucleotides outside the gene matches: 5. In DNA, the CDR3 is TGTGCCAGCAGCTTATTAGTAGCGGGAGCCAATGAGCAGTTCTTC. Translation: CASSLLVAGANEQFF.

The CDR3: CASSLGTGEGEQYF. In DNA form, the CDR3 reads TGTGCCAGCAGCTTAGGAACAGGGGAGGGCGAGCAGTACTTC. The rearrangement uses TRBV7-8 and TRBJ2-7; D may correspond to TRBD1 or TRBD2 (7 bases each). The V end lost 1 base, the J end lost 6 bases, and 13 bases lay between the germline ends. There are 14 residues in the CDR3. The germline gives CDR1 SGHVS, CDR2 FQNEAQ.

This clone has a count of ten or more. The rearrangement uses TRBV4-1 and TRBJ2-2; 8 bases align to TRBD2. There are 19 residues in the CDR3. Germline V CDR1 and CDR2: MGHRA, YSYEKL. The junction had 10 bases not matched to a gene; V was cut back by 1 base and J by 0 bases. CDR3 bases: TGCGCCAGCAGCCAAGCTAAGGGAGAACTAGCGGCGAACACCGGGGAGCTGTTTTTT. This codes for CASSQAKGELAANTGELFF.